The entry below describes one T cell receptor (beta chain). The antigen remains unidentified. The sample originates from a study of CD8+CD57+ T cells in acquired aplastic anemia. Background on the study: Mean DNA quantity obtained from sorted CD4+ and CD8+ cells was about 3 ug. General study findings and limits: About 30 CD8+ CDR3 sequences occurred in both the patients and the controls. Significant differences in CD8+ Simpson's diversity were not observed between patients and controls.

Only patients with CD8+CD57+ cell expansion on flow cytometry were chosen for sequencing. With no exception, the patients had severe acquired aplastic anemia. The V end was cut by 1 base, the J end by 5 bases, with 6 bases between. There are 13 residues in the CDR3. Germline V gene sequence: CDR1 SGHTS, CDR2 YDEGEE. CDR3 and TCR beta VDJ profiling relied on a genomic DNA template. Each CDR3 protein gets one entry after TCRdb re-called the reads with MiXCR. The table includes approximately 130,000 distinct CDR3 sequences, almost 40% detected once. This clonotype was obtained from a human donor with aplastic anemia. This sequence joins TRBV5-8 and TRBJ1-4; possible D gene TRBD1, 6 bases. The sequenced sample consisted of sorted CD4+, CD8+, or CD8+CD57+ T cells (not recorded which) from PBMCs. CDR3 amino acids: CASSLTGNEKLFF. CDR3 nucleotide sequence: TGTGCCAGCAGCTTGACAGGGAATGAAAAACTGTTTTTT. The entire variable domain, with the rest obtained from reference TRBV5-8 and TRBJ1-4, is as follows: EAGVTQSPTHLIKTRGQQATLRCSPISGHTSVYWYQQALGLGLQFLLWYDEGEERNRGNFPPRFSGRQFPNYSSELNVNALELEDSALYLCASSLTGNEKLFFGSGTQLSVL.